These 10 T cell receptor beta chains were all obtained from the same sample, sequenced in a study of T cells after yellow fever vaccination. TCRdb reprocessed the 5' RACE reads via MiXCR and lists one record per CDR3 protein. The sample lists some 350,000 distinct CDR3 sequences, 3% to 4.5% occurring once. Here the sequenced sample was PBMCs, taken 5 days after the yellow fever booster vaccination. These receptors came from a man aged 18 to 35 who received the YFV17D yellow fever vaccine.

The chain couples TRBV7-7 to TRBJ1-5; possibly TRBD1 for D (5 bases). V dropped 3 bases and J dropped 5 bases, with 11 bases sitting between them. Per germline, CDR1 SSHAT and CDR2 FNYEAQ (reference sequence). This CDR3 is built from 14 residues. The CDR3 here is CASSFRGDDQPQHF. The CDR3 DNA sequence: TGTGCCAGCAGCTTTCGGGGGGACGATCAGCCCCAGCATTTT.

The rearrangement joins TRBV6-2 or TRBV6-3 to TRBJ2-6; perhaps TRBD1 as D (6 bases). Trimming took off 7 bases at V and 0 bases at J, with 19 bases between the two ends. CDR1 is MNHEY and CDR2 is SVGEGT in the germline V gene. The CDR3 sequence is 18 residues long. CDR3 residues: CASNYQDRGYSGANVLTF. Here the CDR3 DNA reads TGTGCCAGCAATTATCAGGACAGAGGGTACTCTGGGGCCAACGTCCTGACTTTC.

This clonotype was picked up many times. The genes are TRBV5-4 and TRBJ2-7; D is undetermined. This CDR3 is built from 13 residues. V was trimmed by 0 bases and J by 6 bases, leaving 10 bases between them. The V gene's germline CDR1 is SGHNT and CDR2 YYREEE (reference sequence). The CDR3 reads CASSLEHASEQYF. CDR3 in DNA: TGTGCCAGCAGCTTGGAACACGCGAGCGAGCAGTACTTC.

In this sample, this clonotype turned up a few times. The V gene is TRBV3-1, the J gene TRBJ2-5, with a tentative D call TRBD2 (5 bases). The CDR3 contains 15 residues. Trimming removed 4 bases at V and 6 bases at J, with 18 bases between. Germline CDR1 and CDR2: LGHDT and YNNKEL (reference sequence). CDR3 bases: TGTGCCAGCAGCCTCCTGCGTGAGGGAGTGAAGACCCAGTACTTC. It specifies CASSLLREGVKTQYF.

The chain links TRBV11-2 to TRBJ2-3; D might be TRBD1 or TRBD2, each matching 7 bases. This CDR3 comprises 17 residues. The germline V and J ends were trimmed by 5 bases and 5 bases, with 23 bases remaining between them. Germline assignment: CDR1 SGHAT and CDR2 FQNNGV. CDR3 nucleotides: TGTGCCAGCAGCCCGCACCAGGGAGGGGGCCTCAGAGATACGCAGTATTTT. Translation: CASSPHQGGGLRDTQYF. Full variable domain (missing parts from reference TRBV11-2 and TRBJ2-3): EAGVAQSPRYKIIEKRQSVAFWCNPISGHATLYWYQQILGQGPKLLIQFQNNGVVDDSQLPKDRFSAERLKGVDSTLKIQPAKLEDSAVYLCASSPHQGGGLRDTQYFGPGTRLTVL.

The chain combines TRBV18 with TRBJ2-7, with a possible D match to TRBD1 (5 bases). Germline-derived CDR1 and CDR2 are KGHSH and LQKENI. Trimming stripped 6 bases from V and 0 bases from J, with 15 bases between. This CDR3 region has 15 residues. CDR3 residues: CASSLRQTTSYEQYF. The CDR3 region has the DNA TGTGCCAGCTCCCTCAGACAGACCACCTCCTACGAGCAGTACTTC.

This clonotype was recorded at least ten times. At one boundary the junction diverges from the germline segment, which might be a read error. This chain joins TRBV5-1 and TRBJ2-3; D possibly corresponds to TRBD1 (6 bases). This CDR3 contains 14 residues. Per germline, CDR1 SGHRS and CDR2 YFSETQ. The CDR3 reads CASSTSDSTDTQYF. The CDR3 DNA reads as TGCGCCAGCAGTACCTCGGACAGCACTGATACGCAGTATTTT. Using reference TRBV5-1 and TRBJ2-3 for the parts outside the CDR3, the full variable domain is KAGVTQTPRYLIKTRGQQVTLSCSPISGHRSVSWYQQTPGQGLQFLFEYFSETQRNKGNFPGRFSGRQFSNSRSEMNVSTLELGDSALYLCASSTSDSTDTQYFGPGTRLTVL.

This clonotype occurred a few times. V is TRBV7-2 and J is TRBJ2-1; 8 nucleotides line up with TRBD2. CDR3 size: 15 residues. Trimming cost V 5 bases and J 8 bases; bases outside gene matches: 11. Per germline, CDR1 SGHTA and CDR2 FQGNSA. This CDR3 reads CASSVVAGLEDEQFF. DNA for the CDR3: TGTGCCAGCAGCGTAGTAGCGGGGCTCGAGGATGAGCAGTTCTTC.

There are a few counts of this clonotype. This sequence joins TRBV18 and TRBJ2-3; TRBD2 matches at 8 bases. Germline V gives CDR1 KGHSH, CDR2 LQKENI. This CDR3 has 14 residues. V lost 5 bases and J lost 0; bases outside the gene matches: 1. CDR3 in DNA: TGTGCCAGCTCAACTAGCGGTAGCACAGATACGCAGTATTTT. Amino acids: CASSTSGSTDTQYF.

This clonotype was seen many times. V and J are TRBV7-9 and TRBJ2-1; no clear D. Germline V gene lookup returns CDR1 SEHNR and CDR2 FQNEAQ (reference sequence). The V and J ends lost 6 bases and 10 bases respectively, with 16 bases between them. The CDR3 has 13 residues. The CDR3 loop reads CASRHSAGLEQFF. CDR3 bases: TGTGCCAGCAGGCACAGTGCCGGTTTGGAGCAGTTCTTC.